This TCR beta chain was captured by sequencing in a study of blood T cells in healthy people across ages. Findings and limits, study-wide: In older individuals, TCR beta diversity per million T cells was lower, falling roughly linearly with age. As naive T cell percentage varied, TCR beta diversity correlated strongly with it.

From germline, CDR1 is SGHTA and CDR2 FQGNSA. The CDR3 sequence is 16 residues long. The V and J ends lost 2 bases and 0 bases, in that order; junction bases with no gene match: 5. There were healthy Caucasian individuals from Russia, aged about 6 to 100, serving as donors. As for this clonotype: Its specificity is unknown.

Next came a second PCR, run for roughly 6 to 11 cycles, which used a sample-barcoded 5' primer along with a J-beta primer mix. A template-switch adaptor that had 12 random nucleotides put a tag on each cDNA molecule. TCRdb re-called the 5' RACE reads through MiXCR, storing one row per CDR3 protein. There are over 1,500,000 distinct CDR3 sequences in the sample; roughly two fifths occur only once, and roughly 23% lies in the top ten. What was sequenced was blood. The rearrangement joins TRBV7-2 to TRBJ2-7; 9 nucleotides match TRBD2. The TCR was taken from a human donor in good health. CDR3 loop: CASSLRRGGVSYEQYF. The CDR3, as DNA: TGTGCCAGCAGCTTAAGGCGGGGGGGCGTCTCCTACGAGCAGTACTTC.